These 15 T cell receptor beta chains were all obtained from the same sample, sequenced in a study of blood T cell repertoires in COVID-19. Assay used: immunoSEQ multiplex PCR; TCRdb lists only in-frame clones, some missing. This sample has under 200,000 clones, with 90% found just once. Sequenced: peripheral blood. The receptor source for this set is a man aged 50 or older with acute or convalescent COVID-19.

This chain connects TRBV7-9 to TRBJ1-1, with D possibly TRBD1 on 6 matching bases. The CDR3 is 13 amino acids. Germline CDR1 is SEHNR and CDR2 is FQNEAQ (reference sequence). The V end was cut by 8 bases, the J end by 4 bases, with 14 bases between. The CDR3 DNA sequence: TGTGCCAGCGGGATCACAGGGCCCACTGAAGCTTTCTTT. This gives the protein CASGITGPTEAFF.

The V and J genes are TRBV19 and TRBJ2-4, with TRBD1 matching 9 bases. In germline, CDR1 is LNHDA, CDR2 SQIVND (reference sequence). The trim removed 4 bases at V and 8 bases at J, leaving 6 bases unmatched. CDR3 length: 14 residues. CDR3 sequence: CASSNRGPLDIQYF. DNA for the CDR3: TGTGCCAGTAGTAACAGGGGGCCATTGGACATTCAGTACTTC.

This chain uses TRBV5-8 with TRBJ1-4, with D perhaps TRBD1 (5 bases). Trimming removed 5 bases from V and 5 bases from J, with 13 bases in between. Germline loops: CDR1 SGHTS, CDR2 YDEGEE. The CDR3 contains 14 residues. The CDR3 DNA sequence: TGTGCCAGCAGGCGACCGGGGGAAAATGAAAAACTGTTTTTT. As protein: CASRRPGENEKLFF.

This chain uses TRBV6-6 with TRBJ1-1; 7 bases are a match to TRBD1. Looked up from germline, CDR1 is MNHNY and CDR2 is SVGAGI (reference sequence). V trimming: 5 bases; J trimming: 11 bases; junction bases outside the gene matches: 11. The CDR3 loop spans 13 amino acids. The CDR3 reads CASSPITGETAFF. CDR3 in DNA: TGTGCCAGCAGTCCCATAACAGGGGAGACGGCTTTCTTT.

The J gene is TRBJ1-4, the V gene TRBV2; 8 nucleotides line up with TRBD1. Germline values: CDR1 SNHLY, CDR2 FYNNEI. V lost 6 bases and J lost 7; bases outside the gene matches: 7. This CDR3 contains 14 residues. CDR3 in amino acids: CASSLTGVTEKLFF. Here the CDR3 DNA reads TGTGCCAGCAGCCTGACAGGGGTTACTGAAAAACTGTTTTTT.

The chain combines TRBV7-9 with TRBJ2-2; perhaps TRBD1 as D (6 bases). CDR1 is SEHNR, CDR2 FQNEAQ, per germline (reference sequence). The ends were cut back, 5 bases at V and 1 base at J, with 8 bases in the middle. The CDR3 spans 14 residues. CDR3 sequence reads: CASSRTVNTGELFF. The DNA of the CDR3 is TGTGCCAGCAGCCGGACAGTGAACACCGGGGAGCTGTTTTTT.

This clone was found a few times. The chain combines TRBV7-3 with TRBJ2-1; D gene uncertain. CDR3 size: 16 residues. The germline V and J ends were trimmed by 5 bases and 9 bases, with 23 bases remaining between them. CDR1 and CDR2 (germline): SGHTA, FQGTGA. Here the CDR3 DNA reads TGTGCCAGCAGCCCGGGTCCCGGATTGATATTTGGTGAGCAGTTCTTC. This sequence encodes CASSPGPGLIFGEQFF.

The chain is built from TRBV6-4 and TRBJ2-3, with 8 bases matching TRBD1. J gave up 1 base and V 6 bases, and 9 bases lay outside the gene matches. Germline CDR1 is MRHNA and CDR2 is SNTAGT. The length of the CDR3 is 16 residues. The DNA for the CDR3 is TGTGCCAGCAGGATCCCAGGGGGCGAGGGCACAGATACGCAGTATTTT. Its translation is CASRIPGGEGTDTQYF.

This chain joins TRBV4-1 and TRBJ2-2; TRBD1 aligns across 8 bases. The CDR3 is 16 residues long. J lost 3 bases, V lost 6 bases, and 9 bases had no gene match. Germline V gene data show CDR1 as MGHRA and CDR2 as YSYEKL. In DNA, the CDR3 is TGCGCCAGCAGGTCAACCGGGACAGGCGACACCGGGGAGCTGTTTTTT. Translation gives CASRSTGTGDTGELFF.

This clone came up once. The chain employs TRBV4-2 and TRBJ2-2; D is perhaps TRBD1 (6 bases). Germline V gene data show CDR1 as LGHNA and CDR2 as YNFKEQ. Between the trimmed V and J ends, which lost 1 base and 15 bases, there was a span of 18 bases. The CDR3 has 14 amino acids. The CDR3 DNA is TGTGCCAGCAGCCAAGGAATGGACAGTAGGAAGGTGTTTTTT. It encodes CASSQGMDSRKVFF.

The chain carries TRBV4-1 and TRBJ2-6; 8 positions match TRBD1. The junction had 2 bases not matched to a gene; V was cut back by 3 bases and J by 4 bases. Germline CDR1 reads MGHRA; CDR2 reads YSYEKL. This CDR3 region has 15 residues. The CDR3 coding sequence is TGCGCCAGCAGCCAGACAGGGGCGGGGGCCAACGTCCTGACTTTC. Its protein is CASSQTGAGANVLTF.

In this sample, this clone turned up once. The chain links TRBV27 to TRBJ1-6; D not resolved. This CDR3 is 12 amino acids long. In germline, CDR1 is MNHEY, CDR2 SMNVEV (reference sequence). Trimming took 3 bases from V and 9 from J, leaving 6 bases between them. DNA of the CDR3: TGTGCCAGCAGTTTCTCCCGTTCACCCCTCCACTTT. Its protein is CASSFSRSPLHF.

This sequence joins TRBV28 and TRBJ1-5; 7 bases are shared with TRBD1. The CDR3 consists of 13 residues. V shed 7 bases, J shed 5 bases, and the junction held 5 bases outside the gene matches. From germline, CDR1 is MDHEN and CDR2 SYDVKM. CDR3 nucleotides: TGTGCCAGCAAAACAGGGGACCATCAGCCCCAGCATTTT. Translation gives CASKTGDHQPQHF.

The chain combines TRBV3-1 (or the pseudogene TRBV3-2) with TRBJ2-2; a possible D gene is TRBD2 (6 bases). V was shortened by 0 bases and J by 6 bases, with 11 bases between the two germline ends. Looked up from germline, CDR1 is LGHDT and CDR2 is YNNKEL (reference sequence). This CDR3 region has 15 residues. CDR3 DNA: TGTGCCAGCAGCCAAGATCTTACGGGGGCCGGGGAGCTGTTTTTT. Translation gives CASSQDLTGAGELFF.

This rearrangement joins TRBV5-1 to TRBJ1-2; 7 positions match TRBD1. The V gene's germline CDR1 is SGHRS and CDR2 YFSETQ. V lost 3 bases to trimming and J lost 3 bases; unmatched junction nucleotides: 11. The CDR3 is 16 residues long. The CDR3 nucleotides read TGCGCCAGCAGCTGGAAGGAGGGGGCCGTGGACTATGGCTACACCTTC. This sequence encodes CASSWKEGAVDYGYTF.